The rows below give T cell receptor beta chains drawn from one sample of a study of human T cells and chemical hapten exposure. MiXCR was run by TCRdb on the RACE reads, yielding one entry per CDR3 protein. This sample has 25,000 to 35,000 distinct CDR3 sequences, with more than 5% found just once. The source was whole blood, collected in connection with sensitization to the hapten diphenylcyclopropenone (DPC). All receptors come from a man aged 30 to 45 with alopecia areata. Some clones in this sample may be carry-over from other donors' samples. Both conserved end residues are part of each CDR3. The D gene is left open where the match is weak. Expanded clones get a size class; other rows say once, few or many, or leave the size out.

V	D	J	size	DNA	CDR3
TRBV15	TRBD1	TRBJ2-7	-	TGTGCCACCAGCGGGGGGACAGGGGCAAACTACGAGCAGTACTTC	CATSGGTGANYEQYF
TRBV6-1	TRBD1	TRBJ1-5	many	TGTGCCAGCAGTGGGGGACAGGGGGCATGGCAGCCCCAGCATTTT	CASSGGQGAWQPQHF
TRBV7-2	-	TRBJ1-6	many	TGTGCCAGCAGCCCCAATCTGGGGTCACCCCTCCACTTT	CASSPNLGSPLHF
TRBV12-3/TRBV12-4	TRBD2	TRBJ2-1	many	TGTGCCAGCAGTTTCTCTACTAGCGGGGTAAAGCCCTACAATGAGCAGTTCTTC	CASSFSTSGVKPYNEQFF
TRBV12-3/TRBV12-4	-	TRBJ2-1	many	-	CASSSSPNNEQFF
TRBV27	TRBD2	TRBJ2-2	many	TGTGCCAGCAGGTGGACTAGCGGGGGGGTCGCGGGCACCGGGGAGCTGTTTTTT	CASRWTSGGVAGTGELFF
TRBV28	-	TRBJ2-1	-	TGTGCCACCACCACTTTGGGTGAGCAGTTCTTC	CATTTLGEQFF
TRBV6-2/TRBV6-3	-	TRBJ2-1	many	TGTGCCAGCAGCTTACTAGATCCGTCCTACAATGAGCAGTTCTTC	CASSLLDPSYNEQFF
TRBV7-2	-	TRBJ1-1	many	TGTGCCAGCAGCTTGAATGGGGGAGTCACTGAAGCTTTCTTT	CASSLNGGVTEAFF
TRBV12-3/TRBV12-4	-	TRBJ2-5	many	TGTGCCAGCACCGGGTCTAATCAAGAGACCCAGTACTTC	CASTGSNQETQYF
TRBV12-3/TRBV12-4	TRBD1	TRBJ1-4	-	TGTGCCAGCACCCGGACAGGGGATGAAAAACTGTTTTTT	CASTRTGDEKLFF
TRBV7-9	TRBD2	TRBJ2-5	many	TGTGCCAGCAGCTTAGCGCGGGCTAGCGGAAAGCAAGAGACCCAGTACTTC	CASSLARASGKQETQYF
TRBV7-9	TRBD1	TRBJ2-5	many	TGTGCCAGCAGTCGACAGGGCTACGGGGAGACCCAGTACTTC	CASSRQGYGETQYF
TRBV7-2	-	TRBJ2-2	many	TGTGCCAGCAGCCCGGGGACCAGTTACACCGGGGAGCTGTTTTTT	CASSPGTSYTGELFF
TRBV7-3	-	TRBJ2-7	many	TGTGCCAGCAGCCAGGGGAACTCCTACGAGCAGTACTTC	CASSQGNSYEQYF
TRBV24-1	-	TRBJ2-2	many	TGTGCCACCAGTGATTCTTTCGGACACCAAACGAACACCGGGGAGCTGTTTTTT	CATSDSFGHQTNTGELFF
TRBV5-1	-	TRBJ2-3	many	TGCGCCAGCAGCTTGGACGGAAGCACAGATACGCAGTATTTT	CASSLDGSTDTQYF
TRBV30	TRBD1	TRBJ2-1	many	TGTGCCTGGAGTCCCCTCCCGGGACAGGGTCGGGTTTACAATGAGCAGTTCTTC	CAWSPLPGQGRVYNEQFF
TRBV3-1	-	TRBJ1-3	many	TGTGCCAGCAGCCAAGATAGGGTTAAGGCTGGAAACACCATATATTTT	CASSQDRVKAGNTIYF
TRBV11-2	-	TRBJ1-5	many	TGTGCCAGCAGCTTAGGGTGGGGGGGCAATCAGCCCCAGCATTTT	CASSLGWGGNQPQHF
TRBV20-1	-	TRBJ2-7	many	TGCAGTGCTTCCAGTACCTACGAGCAGTACTTC	CSASSTYEQYF
TRBV25-1	TRBD1	TRBJ2-7	many	TGTGCCAGCAGTCAACCGGGGACAGTCGGGATCGAGCAGTACTTC	CASSQPGTVGIEQYF
TRBV4-2	TRBD1	TRBJ1-2	many	TGTGCCAGCAGCCAGGCGACAGGGGAGGACTATGGCTACACCTTC	CASSQATGEDYGYTF
TRBV6-6	TRBD2	TRBJ2-3	many	TGTGCCAGCGCTCCCGGGGGGGGGACAGATACGCAGTATTTT	CASAPGGGTDTQYF
TRBV27	TRBD2	TRBJ2-2	many	TGTGCCAGCAGTTTCGTCGGGAGGTACACCGGGGAGCTGTTTTTT	CASSFVGRYTGELFF
TRBV10-3	-	TRBJ2-2	many	TGTGCCATCACTCCGGAGCCCGGGGAGCTGTTTTTT	CAITPEPGELFF
TRBV29-1	-	TRBJ1-1	many	TGCAGCGTTGGTCAGGGCTACACTGAAGCTTTCTTT	CSVGQGYTEAFF
TRBV25-1	-	TRBJ1-1	many	TGTGCCAGCAGTGAATTTGGCGGCACTGAAGCTTTCTTT	CASSEFGGTEAFF
TRBV20-1	-	TRBJ1-1	many	TGCAGTGCTAGAGGACAGATGGACACTGAAGCTTTCTTT	CSARGQMDTEAFF
TRBV6-5	-	TRBJ2-7	many	TGTGCCAGCAGCCCACGGGACCCAGGGCGGTACTACGAGCAGTACTTC	CASSPRDPGRYYEQYF
TRBV5-5	-	TRBJ2-3	many	TGTGCCAGCAGCTCTTTCCACACAGATACGCAGTATTTT	CASSSFHTDTQYF
TRBV20-1	-	TRBJ1-2	few	TGCAGTGCTAGTTCCCCTGGACGGTCCTATGGCTACACCTTC	CSASSPGRSYGYTF
TRBV12-3/TRBV12-4	TRBD1	TRBJ1-1	many	TGTGCCAGCAGCCAGGGACAGGGGGGACTTGAAGCTTTCTTT	CASSQGQGGLEAFF
TRBV30	-	TRBJ1-1	many	TGTGCCTGGAGTATTGGGGGGCAAGCCACTGAAGCTTTCTTT	CAWSIGGQATEAFF
TRBV12-3/TRBV12-4	TRBD1	TRBJ1-6	many	TGTGCCAGCAGTAAGGGACAGGGGAATTCACCCCTCCACTTT	CASSKGQGNSPLHF